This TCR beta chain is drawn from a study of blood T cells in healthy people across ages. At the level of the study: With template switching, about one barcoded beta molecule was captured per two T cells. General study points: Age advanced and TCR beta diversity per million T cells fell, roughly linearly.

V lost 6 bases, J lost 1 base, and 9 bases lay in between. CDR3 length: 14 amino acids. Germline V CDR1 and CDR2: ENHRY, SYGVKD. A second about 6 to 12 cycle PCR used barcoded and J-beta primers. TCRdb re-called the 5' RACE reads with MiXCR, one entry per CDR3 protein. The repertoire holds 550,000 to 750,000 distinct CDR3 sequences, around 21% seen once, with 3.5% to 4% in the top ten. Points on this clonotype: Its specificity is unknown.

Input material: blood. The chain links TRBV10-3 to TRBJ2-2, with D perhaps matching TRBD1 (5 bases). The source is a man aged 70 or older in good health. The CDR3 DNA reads TGTGCCATCAGAACGGACAAGAACACCGGGGAGCTGTTTTTT. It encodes CAIRTDKNTGELFF.